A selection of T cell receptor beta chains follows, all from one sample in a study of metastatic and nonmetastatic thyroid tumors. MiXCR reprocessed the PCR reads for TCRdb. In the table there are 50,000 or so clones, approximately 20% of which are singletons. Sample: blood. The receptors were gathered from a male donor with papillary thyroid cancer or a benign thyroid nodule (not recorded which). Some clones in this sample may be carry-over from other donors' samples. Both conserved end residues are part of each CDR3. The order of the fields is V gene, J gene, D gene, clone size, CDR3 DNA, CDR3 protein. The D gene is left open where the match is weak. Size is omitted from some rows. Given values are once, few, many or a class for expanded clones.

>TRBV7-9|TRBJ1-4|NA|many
TGTGCCAGCAGCTTAGGGACGCAAAAACTGTTTTTT
CASSLGTQKLFF
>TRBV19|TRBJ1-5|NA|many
TGTGCCAGTAGTCGCCACAGGGCTGGCAATCAGCCCCAGCATTTT
CASSRHRAGNQPQHF
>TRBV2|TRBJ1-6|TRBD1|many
TGTGCCAGCAGTTTCGGACAGGGGAATTCACCCCTCCACTTT
CASSFGQGNSPLHF
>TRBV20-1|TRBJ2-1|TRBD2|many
TGCAGTGCTAGAGTGGGGGGGGGTAGTAATGAGCAGTTCTTC
CSARVGGGSNEQFF
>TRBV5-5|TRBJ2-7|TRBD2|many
TGTGCCAGCAGCTTGGGCTACGGGGGGGTGAACGAGCAGTACTTC
CASSLGYGGVNEQYF
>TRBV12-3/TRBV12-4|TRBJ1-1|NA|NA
TGTGCCAGCAGTTTTTCGAACACTGAAGCTTTCTTT
CASSFSNTEAFF
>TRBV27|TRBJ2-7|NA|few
TGTGCCAGCAGTCCTCCTGGGATTAACCACGAGCAGTACTTC
CASSPPGINHEQYF
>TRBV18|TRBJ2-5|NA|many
TGTGCCAGCTCACGCTATTCGGCCAACCAAGAGACCCAGTACTTC
CASSRYSANQETQYF
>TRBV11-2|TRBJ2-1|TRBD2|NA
TGTGCCAGCAGCTTTAAAGGGGGACTAGCGGGAGCAAGGCAGTTCTTC
CASSFKGGLAGARQFF
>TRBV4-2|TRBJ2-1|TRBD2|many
TGTGCCAGCAGCCGGACTAGCGGGTCAACATCTTCCTACAATGAGCAGTTCTTC
CASSRTSGSTSSYNEQFF
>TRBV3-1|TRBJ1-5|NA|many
TGTGCCAGCAGCCATGAGAACCCAGGGCATAGCAATCAGCCCCAGCATTTT
CASSHENPGHSNQPQHF
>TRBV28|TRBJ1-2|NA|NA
TGTGCCAGTTTCCAGTCGAGGGCCCCCTATGGCTACACCTTC
CASFQSRAPYGYTF
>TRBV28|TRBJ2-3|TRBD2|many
TGTGCCAGCAGTTTAATGACTAGCGGATTTAGCACAGATACGCAGTATTTT
CASSLMTSGFSTDTQYF
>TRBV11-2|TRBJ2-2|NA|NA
TGTGCCAGCAGCCCTATCACCAAGAAGGAAGGGGAGCTGTTTTTT
CASSPITKKEGELFF
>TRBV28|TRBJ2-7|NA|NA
TGTGCCAGCATCCCCGGCAGGGGTTACGATCAGTACTTC
CASIPGRGYDQYF
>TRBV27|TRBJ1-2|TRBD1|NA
TGTGTCAGCAGTACCCGTGACAGGGGGCCCAGCTATGGCTACACCTTC
CVSSTRDRGPSYGYTF
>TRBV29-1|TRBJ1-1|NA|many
TGCAGCGTTGTTTTCGGCAATGAAGCTTTCTTT
CSVVFGNEAFF
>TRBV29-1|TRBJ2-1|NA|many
TGCAGCGCCGTTGGACAGCGCTCCTACAATGAGCAGTTCTTC
CSAVGQRSYNEQFF
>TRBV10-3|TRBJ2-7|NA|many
TGTGCCATCAGGGACATCTCCTACGAGCAGTACTTC
CAIRDISYEQYF
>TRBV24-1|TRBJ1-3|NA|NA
TGTGCCACCAGTGATCCCCCCCCGGGTTTCAGTCCTACGAGTGGAAACACCATATATTTT
CATSDPPPGFSPTSGNTIYF
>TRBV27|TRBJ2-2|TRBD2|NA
TGTGCCAGCGACCCCCTAGCGGTGGGCACCGGGGAGCTGTTTTTT
CASDPLAVGTGELFF
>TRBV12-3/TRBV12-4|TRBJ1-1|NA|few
TGTGCCAGCAGCGAACCGGGAAGGGGGAACACTGAAGCTTTCTTT
CASSEPGRGNTEAFF
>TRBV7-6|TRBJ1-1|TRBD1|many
TGTGCCAGCAGCTCCGGACAGGGGGCTTTCTTT
CASSSGQGAFF
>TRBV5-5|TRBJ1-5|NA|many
TGTGCCAGCAGCTTTTCTACTGATCAGCCCCAGCATTTT
CASSFSTDQPQHF
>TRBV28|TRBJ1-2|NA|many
TGTGCCAGCAGCCTAGGGGGGAATAACTATGGCTACACCTTC
CASSLGGNNYGYTF